The 5 T cell receptor beta chains listed next were all sequenced from one sample in a study of cytomegalovirus exposure and HLA in healthy donors. 60 Vbeta and 13 Jbeta primers were used in PCR. Here immunoSEQ multiplex PCR was the method, and the copy in TCRdb shows in-frame clones only, minus some. This table has under 100,000 clones, less than 80% appearing once. Sequencing used PBMCs. The receptors shown here come from a human donor in good health.

This chain connects TRBV7-2 to TRBJ1-5; TRBD1 agrees at 9 bases. V was clipped by 5 bases and J by 9 bases; unmatched bases: 8. The germline CDR1 and CDR2 sequences are SGHTA and FQGNSA. The CDR3 length is 14 residues. CDR3 in amino acids: CASSPGQGERPQHF. Written as DNA, the CDR3 is TGTGCCAGCAGCCCGGGACAGGGTGAACGGCCCCAGCATTTT.

This chain uses TRBV4-1 with TRBJ2-7, with a possible D match to TRBD1 (5 bases). With 1 base removed from V and 2 bases from J, the gap between germline ends came to 12 bases. Germline values: CDR1 MGHRA, CDR2 YSYEKL. There are 15 residues in the CDR3. The CDR3 DNA follows: TGCGCCAGCAGCCAAGTGGAAGGGGTGACCTACGAGCAGTACTTC. This sequence encodes CASSQVEGVTYEQYF.

The chain combines TRBV27 with TRBJ1-1; 8 positions agree with TRBD1. The germline CDR1 and CDR2 sequences are MNHEY and SMNVEV (reference sequence). V shed 4 bases and J 10 bases; nucleotides not matched to a gene: 20. The CDR3 has 17 residues. The CDR3 DNA follows: TGTGCCAGCAGTTCCTACGCCTCTGAGGGCAGGGGGCGCGTAGCTTTCTTT. Translated, it gives CASSSYASEGRGRVAFF.

This clone was seen only once. The chain links TRBV19 to TRBJ2-7; TRBD1 aligns across 7 bases. The trim removed 5 bases at V and 3 bases at J, leaving 7 bases unmatched. This CDR3 has 14 residues. Germline CDR1 reads LNHDA; CDR2 reads SQIVND (reference sequence). CDR3 DNA: TGTGCCAGTAGTGAAAAGACAGGGAACTACGAGCAGTACTTC. Its protein product is CASSEKTGNYEQYF. Complete variable domain (other parts from reference TRBV19 and TRBJ2-7): DGGITQSPKYLFRKEGQNVTLSCEQNLNHDAMYWYRQDPGQGLRLIYYSQIVNDFQKGDIAEGYSVSREKKESFPLTVTSAQKNPTAFYLCASSEKTGNYEQYFGPGTRLTVT.

The chain employs TRBV5-1 and TRBJ2-5, with D unresolved. V shed 3 bases and J shed 2 bases, with 11 bases lying between them. Per the germline V gene, CDR1 is SGHRS and CDR2 is YFSETQ. There are 14 residues in the CDR3. Here the CDR3 reads CASSSQTRQETQYF. Here the CDR3 DNA reads TGCGCCAGCAGCTCCCAGACAAGACAAGAGACCCAGTACTTC.